Given below is one TCR beta chain in context. Its antigen is unidentified. Trimming removed 0 bases from V and 1 base from J, with 13 bases in between. CDR1 is LGHNA and CDR2 is YSLEER in the germline V gene. The CDR3 is 17 residues long. This sample is drawn from a study of cytomegalovirus exposure and HLA in healthy donors. Primers included in the PCR were 60 Vbeta and 13 Jbeta primers. As handled by the study authors: The count from a later analysis was about 80 million unique TCR beta chains, approximately 9.9 million of them shared. Sequencing was performed with immunoSEQ multiplex PCR; in TCRdb, only in-frame clones are kept and a portion is missing. Clonal size and the V and J genes are those of that table, whereas D and trimming came from the DNA. The sample contains 130,000 to 150,000 clones, roughly 80% of which appear only once. Overall study findings and caveats: Later, an analysis found that common viral pathogens appeared to be linked with several of the most significant clusters. In all likelihood, a cluster of highly shared sequence variants was a sequencing artifact.

The sequenced sample was PBMCs. The V gene is TRBV4-3, the J gene TRBJ1-5; D perhaps matches TRBD1 (6 bases). The receptor was isolated from a man aged 18-30 years in good health and CMV-seronegative. This CDR3 reads CASSQEVWTASNQPQHF. The CDR3 DNA reads TGCGCCAGCAGCCAAGAGGTTTGGACAGCCAGCAATCAGCCCCAGCATTTT.